These 5 T cell receptor beta chains were all obtained from the same sample, sequenced in a study of T cell responses to AZD1222 COVID-19 vaccine. Assay: immunoSEQ multiplex PCR; the TCRdb copy retains only in-frame clones and omits some. The data show approximately 100,000 clones, approximately 90% seen once. Sequencing used peripheral blood, obtained on day 0 of AZD1222 vaccination. Receptor source: an adult in good health.

The chain combines TRBV30 with TRBJ2-7, with D perhaps TRBD1 (5 bases). This CDR3 is built from 12 residues. Germline CDR1 reads GTSNPN; CDR2 reads SVGIG (reference sequence). The V and J ends lost 0 bases and 9 bases respectively, with 12 bases between them. The CDR3 DNA reads TGTGCCTGGAGTGTACTGCAGGGTGGGCAGTACTTC. Its protein product is CAWSVLQGGQYF.

The rearrangement joins TRBV29-1 to TRBJ2-3; perhaps D is TRBD1 or TRBD2 (5 bases each). Germline V gives CDR1 SQVTM, CDR2 ANQGSEA. Trimming cost V 6 bases and J 6 bases, with 7 bases left between them. The CDR3 runs 10 residues. The CDR3 DNA is TGCAGCGTCAGGGAGGATACGCAGTATTTT. Protein product: CSVREDTQYF.

There are a few counts of this clone. The chain links TRBV6-2 or TRBV6-3 to TRBJ1-5, with 7 positions matching TRBD1. The CDR3 length is 15 residues. V lost 6 bases and J lost 3; bases outside the gene matches: 8. The V gene's germline CDR1 is MNHEY and CDR2 SVGEGT. CDR3 DNA sequence: TGTGCCAGCAGCCAAGAACAGGGGACCAATCAGCCCCAGCATTTT. Protein product: CASSQEQGTNQPQHF.

The CDR3 here is CASSLFASGGLTDTQYF. CDR3 coding DNA: TGTGCCAGCAGCTTATTCGCTAGCGGGGGGTTAACAGATACGCAGTATTTT. The chain links TRBV7-8 to TRBJ2-3, with 11 bases fitting TRBD2. J lost 3 bases, V lost 2 bases, and 7 bases had no gene match. The CDR3 has 17 amino acids. Germline V gives CDR1 SGHVS, CDR2 FQNEAQ.

This clone was detected only once. The chain joins TRBV12-5 to TRBJ2-1; 7 bases are a match to TRBD1. This CDR3 is built from 14 residues. Germline CDR1 is LGHNT and CDR2 is FRNRAP. V lost 6 bases to trimming and J lost 5 bases; unmatched junction nucleotides: 7. The CDR3 spells CASGPRDRNNEQFF. CDR3 coding DNA: TGTGCTAGTGGCCCCAGGGACAGAAACAATGAGCAGTTCTTC.